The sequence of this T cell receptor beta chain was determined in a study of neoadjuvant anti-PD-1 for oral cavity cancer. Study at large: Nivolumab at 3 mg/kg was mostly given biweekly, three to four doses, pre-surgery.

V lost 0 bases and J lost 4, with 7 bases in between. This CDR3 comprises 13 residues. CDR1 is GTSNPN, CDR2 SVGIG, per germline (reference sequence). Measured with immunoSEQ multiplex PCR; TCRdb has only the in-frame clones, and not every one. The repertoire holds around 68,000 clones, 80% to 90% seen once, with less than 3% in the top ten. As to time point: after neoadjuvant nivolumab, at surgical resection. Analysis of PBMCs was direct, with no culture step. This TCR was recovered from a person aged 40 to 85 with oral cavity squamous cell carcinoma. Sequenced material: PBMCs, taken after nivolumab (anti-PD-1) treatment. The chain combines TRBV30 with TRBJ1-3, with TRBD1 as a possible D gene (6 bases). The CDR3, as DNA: TGTGCCTGGAGTGTAACAGGGGGAAACACCATATATTTT. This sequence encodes CAWSVTGGNTIYF.